This is a list of T cell receptor beta chains from one sample in a study of cytomegalovirus exposure and HLA in healthy donors. Generated by immunoSEQ multiplex PCR, the TCRdb table keeps only in-frame clones and is missing some. The sample includes about 150,000 clones, about 74% seen only once; the top ten take 1.5% to 2%. The source material was PBMCs. The receptors originated from a woman in her 40s in good health and CMV-seronegative. Each CDR3 is given with its conserved first and last residue. A D gene is named only where the DNA matches it firmly. Size values are once, few and many counts, or a class for expanded clones, and some rows have none.

V gene	J gene	clone size	D gene	CDR3 DNA	CDR3 protein
TRBV7-9	TRBJ1-6	NA	TRBD1	TGTGCCAGCCAGGGGGCCTCCTATAATTCACCCCTCCACTTT	CASQGASYNSPLHF
TRBV7-8	TRBJ2-5	NA	NA	TGTGCCAGCAGCTTGGGGACATCCCAAGAGACCCAGTACTTC	CASSLGTSQETQYF
TRBV28	TRBJ1-5	NA	NA	TGTGCCAGCAGTTTGGGACTTGGATGGGATAATCAGCCCCAGCATTTT	CASSLGLGWDNQPQHF
TRBV19	TRBJ1-5	NA	NA	TGTGCCAGTACCGCGTTTGTCTCCCTTGTGCAGCCCCAGCATTTT	CASTAFVSLVQPQHF
TRBV2	TRBJ2-1	NA	NA	TGTGCCAGCATGGGGGGGCCCTCATCGACGCTCCCCTACAATGAGCAGTTCTTC	CASMGGPSSTLPYNEQFF
TRBV28	TRBJ2-7	NA	TRBD1	TGTGCCAGCCACGGGACAGGGGGCATCTACGAGCAGTACTTC	CASHGTGGIYEQYF
TRBV21-1	TRBJ2-7	NA	NA	TGTGCCAGCAGCAAACGAACAGGGGGCAGAGGTCCCTACGAGCAGTACTTC	CASSKRTGGRGPYEQYF
TRBV5-1	TRBJ2-1	NA	TRBD2	TGCGCCAGCACCCTTCGACCGGGACTAGCGGCGGAGCAGTTCTTC	CASTLRPGLAAEQFF
TRBV9	TRBJ2-3	NA	TRBD2	TGTGCCAGCAGCGTGGGGACTAGCAGCACAGATACGCAGTATTTT	CASSVGTSSTDTQYF
TRBV5-1	TRBJ1-6	NA	NA	TGCGCCAGCAGCTTTACAGGGAACTCACCCCTCCACTTT	CASSFTGNSPLHF
TRBV6-5	TRBJ1-3	NA	TRBD1	TGTGCCAGCGGACAGGGAAGCTCTGGAAACACCATATATTTT	CASGQGSSGNTIYF
TRBV6-5	TRBJ1-2	NA	TRBD1	TGTGCCAGCAGTTACTCTCGCCAGGGGGTCTATGGCTACACCTTC	CASSYSRQGVYGYTF
TRBV11-2	TRBJ2-7	NA	NA	TGTGCCAGCAGCTCCATCCGAGTACCCGAGCAGTACTTC	CASSSIRVPEQYF
TRBV28	TRBJ1-4	few	NA	TGTGCCAGCAGCCCGATTGACAGGACTAGCCTCGAAAAACTGTTTTTT	CASSPIDRTSLEKLFF
TRBV5-5	TRBJ1-2	NA	NA	TGTGCCAGCAGCCCTACATACAGGGTTGGGGGCTACACCTTC	CASSPTYRVGGYTF
TRBV30	TRBJ2-7	NA	NA	TGTGCCTGGAAACCCCAACCTTACGAGCGGCAGTACTTC	CAWKPQPYERQYF
TRBV5-1	TRBJ2-7	NA	NA	TGCGCCAGCAGCTCGGAGGGGATCTCGGGCTACGAGCAGTACTTC	CASSSEGISGYEQYF
TRBV5-1	TRBJ1-1	few	NA	TGCGCCAGCAGCTTGGGGGGCCCGAACACTGAAGCTTTCTTT	CASSLGGPNTEAFF
TRBV7-2	TRBJ2-5	once	NA	TGTGCCAGCAGCCGGACAACACAAGAGACCCAGTACTTC	CASSRTTQETQYF
TRBV5-1	TRBJ2-2	NA	NA	TGCGCCAGCAGCTTGCCGCTGGGAGGGGGGAACACCGGGGAGCTGTTTTTT	CASSLPLGGGNTGELFF
TRBV6-1	TRBJ1-1	NA	TRBD1	TGTGCCAGCAGTGCCGGGATGACAGGGGCCAATGAAGCTTTCTTT	CASSAGMTGANEAFF
TRBV6-5	TRBJ1-2	NA	NA	TGTGCCAGCAGTGCAGGGTCCAGATCCTATGGCTACACCTTC	CASSAGSRSYGYTF
TRBV9	TRBJ2-6	NA	NA	TGTGCCAGCAGCTCTAGGGGACAATCTGGGGCCAACGTCCTGACTTTC	CASSSRGQSGANVLTF